The TCR beta chain described here comes from a study of sequential checkpoint blockade in melanoma. Germline V lookup: CDR1 SEHNR, CDR2 FQNEAQ (reference sequence). Trimming cost V 4 bases and J 7 bases, with 10 bases left between them. The CDR3 totals 13 residues. TCRdb keeps only in-frame clones here, not all; method: immunoSEQ multiplex PCR. The top ten hold under 15% of the sample, which has about 38,000 clones, over 75% seen once. The sample's treatment: randomized to nivolumab then ipilimumab (arm A) or the reverse (arm B). V gene TRBV7-9 combines with J gene TRBJ1-4; D gene unclear. The sequenced sample was CD8+ T cells sorted from blood (inferred from file names), obtained from a patient given nivolumab and ipilimumab in sequence. This clonotype originated in a human donor with melanoma. This CDR3 reads CASSSEGREKLFF. Here the CDR3 DNA reads TGTGCCAGCAGCTCGGAGGGCCGTGAAAAACTGTTTTTT.